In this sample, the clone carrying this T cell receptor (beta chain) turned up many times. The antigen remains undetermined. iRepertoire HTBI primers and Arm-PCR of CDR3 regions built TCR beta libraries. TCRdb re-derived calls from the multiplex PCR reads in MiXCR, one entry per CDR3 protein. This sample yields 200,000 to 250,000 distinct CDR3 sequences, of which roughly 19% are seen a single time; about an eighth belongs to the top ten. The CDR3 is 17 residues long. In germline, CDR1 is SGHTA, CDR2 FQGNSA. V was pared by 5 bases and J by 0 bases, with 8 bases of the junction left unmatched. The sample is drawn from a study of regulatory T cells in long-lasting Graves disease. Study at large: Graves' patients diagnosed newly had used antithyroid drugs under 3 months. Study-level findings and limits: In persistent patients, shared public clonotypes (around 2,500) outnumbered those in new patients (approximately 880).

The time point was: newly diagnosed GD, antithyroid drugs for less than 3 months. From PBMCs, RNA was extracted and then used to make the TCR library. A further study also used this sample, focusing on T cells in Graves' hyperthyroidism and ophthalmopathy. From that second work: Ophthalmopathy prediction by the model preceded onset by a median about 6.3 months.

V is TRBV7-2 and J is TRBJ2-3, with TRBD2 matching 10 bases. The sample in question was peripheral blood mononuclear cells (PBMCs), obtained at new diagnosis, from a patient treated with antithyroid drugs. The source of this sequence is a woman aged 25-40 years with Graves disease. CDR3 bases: TGTGCCAGCAGCCCCGAAGCGGGAGGGCCTAGCACAGATACGCAGTATTTT. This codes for CASSPEAGGPSTDTQYF.